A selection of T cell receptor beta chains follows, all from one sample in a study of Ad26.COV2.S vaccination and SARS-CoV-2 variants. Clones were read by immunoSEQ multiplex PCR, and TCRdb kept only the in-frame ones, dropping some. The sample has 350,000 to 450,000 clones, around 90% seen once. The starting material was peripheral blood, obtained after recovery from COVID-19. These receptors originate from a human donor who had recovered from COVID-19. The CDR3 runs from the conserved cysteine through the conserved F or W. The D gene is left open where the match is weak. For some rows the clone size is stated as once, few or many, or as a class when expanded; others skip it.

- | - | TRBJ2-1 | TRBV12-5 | CASGLGDYNEQFF | TGTGCTAGTGGTTTGGGCGACTACAATGAGCAGTTCTTC
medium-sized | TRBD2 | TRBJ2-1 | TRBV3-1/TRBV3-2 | CASSQGRGINEQFF | TGTGCCAGCAGCCAAGGGCGGGGGATCAATGAGCAGTTCTTC
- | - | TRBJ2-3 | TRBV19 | CASSIGQINTDTQYF | TGTGCCAGTAGTATCGGACAGATAAACACAGATACGCAGTATTTT
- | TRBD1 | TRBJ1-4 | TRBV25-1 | CASSDTGAGATNEKLFF | TGTGCCAGCAGCGACACAGGGGCCGGAGCAACTAATGAAAAACTGTTTTTT
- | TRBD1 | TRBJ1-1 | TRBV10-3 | CAISESVLDRGLYTEAFF | TGTGCCATCAGTGAGTCTGTCTTAGACAGGGGGCTTTATACTGAAGCTTTCTTT
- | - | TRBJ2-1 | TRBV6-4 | CASSDDRVNEQFF | TGTGCCAGCAGTGACGATAGGGTGAATGAGCAGTTCTTC
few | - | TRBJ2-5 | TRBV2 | CASSGANLQETQYF | TGTGCCAGCAGCGGGGCGAATCTACAAGAGACCCAGTACTTC
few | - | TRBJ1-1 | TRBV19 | CASSMLTNTEAFF | TGTGCCAGTAGTATGCTTACGAACACTGAAGCTTTCTTT
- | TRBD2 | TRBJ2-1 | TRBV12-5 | CASGFGTSGGNEQFF | TGTGCTAGTGGTTTCGGTACTAGCGGGGGGAATGAGCAGTTCTTC
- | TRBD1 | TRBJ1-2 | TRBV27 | CASSLVPGGNYGYTF | TGTGCCAGCAGTTTGGTACCAGGGGGCAACTATGGCTACACCTTC
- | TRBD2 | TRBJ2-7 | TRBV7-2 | CASSLEGTSGAYEQYF | TGTGCCAGCAGCTTAGAGGGGACTAGCGGGGCCTACGAGCAGTACTTC
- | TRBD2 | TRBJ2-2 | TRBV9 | CASSVVAGPHTGELFF | TGTGCCAGCAGCGTAGTAGCGGGGCCACACACCGGGGAGCTGTTTTTT
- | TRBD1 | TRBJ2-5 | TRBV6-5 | CASSYPQGAGETQYF | TGTGCCAGCAGTTACCCTCAGGGGGCGGGAGAGACCCAGTACTTC
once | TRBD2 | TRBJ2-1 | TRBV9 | CASSVGPLAGDYNEQFF | TGTGCCAGCAGCGTAGGGCCCCTAGCGGGGGATTACAATGAGCAGTTCTTC
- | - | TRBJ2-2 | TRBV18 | CASSPPQMTVNTGELFF | TGTGCCAGCTCACCACCACAAATGACAGTCAACACCGGGGAGCTGTTTTTT
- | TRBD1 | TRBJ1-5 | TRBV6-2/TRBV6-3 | CASSSTGGVQPQHF | TGTGCCAGCAGTTCAACAGGGGGTGTACAGCCCCAGCATTTT
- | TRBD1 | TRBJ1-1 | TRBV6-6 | CASTPWDSMNTEAFF | TGTGCCAGCACCCCCTGGGACAGCATGAACACTGAAGCTTTCTTT
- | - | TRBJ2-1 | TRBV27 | CATTLDPSYNEQFF | TGTGCCACCACCCTGGACCCGAGTTACAATGAGCAGTTCTTC
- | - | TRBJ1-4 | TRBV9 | CASSVLLFGDNGKGRVNEKLFF | TGTGCCAGCAGCGTATTGTTGTTCGGGGATAACGGCAAGGGACGGGTTAATGAAAAACTGTTTTTT
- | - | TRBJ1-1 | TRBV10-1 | CASSDSNDLNTEAFF | TGCGCCAGCAGTGACTCCAACGACCTGAACACTGAAGCTTTCTTT
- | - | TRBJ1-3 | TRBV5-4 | CASSLGGAQNTIYF | TGTGCCAGCAGCTTGGGAGGGGCCCAAAACACCATATATTTT
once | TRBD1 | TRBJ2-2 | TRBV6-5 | CASSLRDRGTGELFF | TGTGCCAGCAGTCTACGGGACAGGGGGACCGGGGAGCTGTTTTTT
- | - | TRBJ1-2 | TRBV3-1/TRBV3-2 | CASSQGTEIYGYTF | TGTGCCAGCAGCCAAGGGACGGAGATCTATGGCTACACCTTC
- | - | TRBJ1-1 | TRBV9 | CASSPRDNTEAFF | TGTGCCAGCAGCCCCCGGGACAACACTGAAGCTTTCTTT
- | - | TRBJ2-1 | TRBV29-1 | CSVELGSSYNEQFF | TGCAGCGTTGAACTAGGAAGCTCCTACAATGAGCAGTTCTTC
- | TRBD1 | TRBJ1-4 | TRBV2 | CASSRRGMANEKLFF | TGTGCCAGCAGTCGCAGGGGGATGGCTAATGAAAAACTGTTTTTT
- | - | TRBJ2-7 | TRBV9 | CASSADAKFYEQYF | TGTGCCAGCAGCGCCGACGCGAAATTTTACGAGCAGTACTTC
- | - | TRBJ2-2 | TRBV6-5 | CASSYGVQTGELFF | TGTGCCAGCAGTTACGGGGTTCAAACCGGGGAGCTGTTTTTT
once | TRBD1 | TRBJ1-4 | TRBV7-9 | CASSDGTRTGSEKLFF | TGTGCCAGCAGCGATGGAACAAGGACAGGGAGTGAAAAACTGTTTTTT
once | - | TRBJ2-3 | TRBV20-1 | CSARTTDTQYF | TGCAGTGCTAGGACTACAGATACGCAGTATTTT
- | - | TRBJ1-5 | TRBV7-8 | CASSPIVPQSFSNQPQHF | TGTGCCAGCAGCCCAATCGTGCCACAATCTTTTAGCAATCAGCCCCAGCATTTT
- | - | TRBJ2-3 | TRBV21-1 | CASSRTLASPSLWDTQYF | TGTGCCAGCAGCCGGACGTTAGCGTCTCCATCTCTTTGGGATACGCAGTATTTT
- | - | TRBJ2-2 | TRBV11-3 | CASSRTGPGGAGELFF | TGTGCCAGCAGCCGTACAGGGCCCGGGGGCGCCGGGGAGCTGTTTTTT
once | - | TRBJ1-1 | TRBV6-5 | CASSVYMNTEAFF | TGTGCCAGCTCCGTCTACATGAACACTGAAGCTTTCTTT
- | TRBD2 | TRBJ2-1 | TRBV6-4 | CASSDMVLAGGPNEQFF | TGTGCCAGCAGTGATATGGTACTAGCGGGGGGCCCAAATGAGCAGTTCTTC
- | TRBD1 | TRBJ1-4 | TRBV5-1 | CASSSGQGGEKLFF | TGCGCCAGCAGCTCAGGACAGGGAGGGGAAAAACTGTTTTTT
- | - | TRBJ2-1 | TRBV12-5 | CASGLGFDNEQFF | TGTGCTAGTGGTTTGGGGTTTGACAATGAGCAGTTCTTC
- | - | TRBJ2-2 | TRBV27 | CASSFGLRTDTGELFF | TGTGCCAGCAGTTTTGGCCTCCGAACGGACACCGGGGAGCTGTTTTTT
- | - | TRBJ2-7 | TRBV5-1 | CASSLNRDVVIREQYF | TGCGCCAGCAGCTTAAATCGGGACGTAGTAATTAGGGAGCAGTACTTC
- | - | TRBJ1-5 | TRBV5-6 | CASSLTGFGAHQPQHF | TGTGCCAGCAGCTTGACGGGGTTTGGGGCTCATCAGCCCCAGCATTTT
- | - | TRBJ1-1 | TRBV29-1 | CSARNGQGEAFF | TGCAGCGCCCGGAACGGTCAAGGGGAAGCTTTCTTT
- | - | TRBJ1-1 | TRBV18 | CASSPATWGAGNTEAFF | TGTGCCAGCTCACCAGCGACGTGGGGCGCGGGGAACACTGAAGCTTTCTTT
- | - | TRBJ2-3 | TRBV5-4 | CASNPGQPSSTDTQYF | TGTGCCAGCAACCCGGGACAACCGTCGAGCACAGATACGCAGTATTTT
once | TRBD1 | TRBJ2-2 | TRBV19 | CASSIQGATGELFF | TGTGCCAGTAGTATACAGGGGGCTACCGGGGAGCTGTTTTTT
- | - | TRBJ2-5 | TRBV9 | CASSVEVGRQETQYF | TGTGCCAGCAGCGTAGAAGTTGGCAGGCAAGAGACCCAGTACTTC
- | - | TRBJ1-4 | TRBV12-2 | CASRRTGTHATNEKLFF | TGTGCAAGTCGTCGTACCGGGACTCACGCAACTAATGAAAAACTGTTTTTT
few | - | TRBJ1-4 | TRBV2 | CASSDREKLFF | TGTGCCAGCAGTGATCGGGAAAAACTGTTTTTT
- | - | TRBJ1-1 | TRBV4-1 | CASSQVRGMRGTFF | TGCGCCAGCAGCCAAGTTCGGGGGATGAGGGGAACTTTCTTT
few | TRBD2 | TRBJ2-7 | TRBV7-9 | CASSLFSGGIGEQYF | TGTGCCAGCAGCTTATTTTCCGGGGGGATTGGCGAGCAGTACTTC
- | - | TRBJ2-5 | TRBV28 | CASTEAQETQYF | TGTGCCAGTACAGAAGCCCAAGAGACCCAGTACTTC
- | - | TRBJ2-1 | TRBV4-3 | CASSQGPWDSSSYNEQFF | TGCGCCAGCAGCCAAGGGCCCTGGGACTCCAGCTCCTACAATGAGCAGTTCTTC
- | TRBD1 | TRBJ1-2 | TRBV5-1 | CASSLGGTTGDGYTF | TGCGCCAGCAGCTTGGGGGGTACAACAGGGGACGGCTACACCTTC
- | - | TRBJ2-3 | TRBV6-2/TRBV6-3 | CASSPGLPTDTQYF | TGTGCCAGCAGTCCGGGACTCCCCACAGATACGCAGTATTTT
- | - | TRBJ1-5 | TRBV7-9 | CASSYRGEGDQPQHF | TGTGCCAGCAGCTATAGGGGAGAAGGGGATCAGCCCCAGCATTTT